This is a list of T cell receptor beta chains from one sample in a study of cytomegalovirus exposure and HLA in healthy donors. The table came from immunoSEQ multiplex PCR; TCRdb's copy has only in-frame clones and leaves some out. The repertoire has tens of thousands of clones, roughly nine tenths of them found once; the top ten carry 2.2%. Sequenced material: PBMCs. These receptors were collected from a woman aged 25 to 39 in good health and CMV-seronegative. Both conserved end residues are part of each CDR3. Each record gives: V gene, J gene, clone size, D gene, CDR3 protein, CDR3 DNA. A D gene is named only where the DNA matches it firmly. Only part of the rows carry a size: once, few, many, or a class if the clone is expanded.

TRBV21-1,TRBJ2-1,.,.,CASSRTDKQGPNNNEQFF,TGTGCCAGCAGCAGGACCGATAAACAGGGTCCGAACAACAATGAGCAGTTCTTC
TRBV11-3,TRBJ2-3,.,TRBD2,CASSLSGRPDTQYF,TGTGCCAGCAGCCTTAGCGGGAGACCAGATACGCAGTATTTT
TRBV2,TRBJ2-7,once,TRBD1,CASSSGQGYEQYF,TGTGCCAGCAGCTCCGGACAGGGATACGAGCAGTACTTC
TRBV7-3,TRBJ2-1,.,TRBD2,CASSSGLAGGRYNEQFF,TGTGCCAGCAGCTCGGGACTAGCGGGAGGTCGCTACAATGAGCAGTTCTTC
TRBV7-7,TRBJ2-1,.,.,CASSQGQLNEQFF,TGTGCTAGCAGCCAGGGACAACTCAATGAGCAGTTCTTC
TRBV2,TRBJ2-1,.,TRBD2,CASSGGLAGSGHEQFF,TGTGCCAGCAGTGGGGGACTAGCGGGGTCGGGACATGAGCAGTTCTTC
TRBV23-1,TRBJ2-1,.,.,CASSQLDSSYNEQFF,TGCGCCAGCAGTCAATTGGACAGCTCCTACAATGAGCAGTTCTTC
TRBV7-3,TRBJ2-7,.,.,CASSPGILLEQYF,TGTGCCAGCAGCCCAGGAATTCTACTCGAGCAGTACTTC
TRBV7-2,TRBJ2-3,.,TRBD2,CASRRKAGSVGTDTQYF,TGTGCCAGCCGACGGAAAGCGGGAAGCGTCGGAACAGATACGCAGTATTTT
TRBV4-2,TRBJ2-7,.,TRBD2,CASSQDLGLALAGYEQYF,TGTGCCAGCAGCCAAGATCTTGGGCTGGCACTAGCGGGCTACGAGCAGTACTTC
TRBV25-1,TRBJ1-1,.,.,CASSERTGNLNTEAFF,TGTGCCAGCAGTGAAAGAACAGGGAACCTGAACACTGAAGCTTTCTTT
TRBV12-5,TRBJ2-3,.,TRBD1,CASGLGMTGWATDTQYF,TGTGCTAGTGGTTTGGGGATGACAGGGTGGGCCACAGATACGCAGTATTTT
TRBV25-1,TRBJ2-7,few,TRBD2,CASSQSSGYEQYF,TGTGCCAGCAGTCAGTCTAGCGGCTACGAGCAGTACTTC
TRBV4-1,TRBJ2-3,.,.,CASSQETWLSTDTQYF,TGCGCCAGCAGCCAAGAAACATGGCTTAGCACAGATACGCAGTATTTT
TRBV18,TRBJ2-5,.,.,CASSPDQGFGETQYF,TGTGCCAGCTCACCAGATCAGGGTTTCGGCGAGACCCAGTACTTC
TRBV18,TRBJ1-5,few,.,CASSRGSDQPQHF,TGTGCCAGCTCACGAGGGTCAGATCAGCCCCAGCATTTT
TRBV30,TRBJ1-1,.,.,CAWSVGVDHTEAFF,TGTGCCTGGAGTGTAGGGGTGGACCACACTGAAGCTTTCTTT
TRBV6-1,TRBJ2-3,.,.,CASTTGDTDTQYF,TGTGCCAGCACGACGGGAGACACAGATACGCAGTATTTT
TRBV29-1,TRBJ2-4,.,.,CSVDRLNIQYF,TGCAGCGTTGACAGGTTAAACATTCAGTACTTC
TRBV4-3,TRBJ2-1,.,TRBD2,CASSQVTSGTDEQFF,TGCGCCAGCAGCCAAGTCACTAGCGGGACTGATGAGCAGTTCTTC
TRBV7-9,TRBJ2-3,.,TRBD2,CASSSLAGSGTDTQYF,TGTGCCAGCAGCTCACTAGCGGGATCCGGCACAGATACGCAGTATTTT
TRBV15,TRBJ2-7,.,TRBD1,CATSRGSGRGNSYEQYF,TGTGCCACCAGCAGAGGTTCCGGCAGGGGGAACTCCTACGAGCAGTACTTC
TRBV5-7,TRBJ2-3,.,.,CASSPPGAAPSTDTQYF,TGTGCCAGCAGCCCTCCGGGAGCTGCTCCTAGCACAGATACGCAGTATTTT
TRBV6-5,TRBJ1-2,.,.,CASSGELNYGYTF,TGTGCCAGCAGTGGGGAGCTTAACTATGGCTACACCTTC
TRBV19,TRBJ1-4,.,TRBD1,CASGQGLPNEKLFF,TGTGCCTCGGGACAGGGGTTGCCTAATGAAAAACTGTTTTTT
TRBV11-2,TRBJ2-1,.,.,CASSLDLTAPSIF,TGTGCCAGCAGCTTAGATCTTACAGCACCCTCGATCTTC
TRBV29-1,TRBJ2-1,once,TRBD2,CSVDGLAGGVEQFF,TGCAGCGTTGATGGTCTAGCGGGAGGGGTTGAGCAGTTCTTC
TRBV20-1,TRBJ1-2,.,.,CSANRVEGYTF,TGCAGTGCTAACAGGGTGGAGGGCTACACCTTC
TRBV7-9,TRBJ2-7,.,TRBD2,CASSLAGLAGRSEQYF,TGTGCCAGCAGCTTAGCCGGACTAGCGGGACGATCCGAGCAGTACTTC
TRBV2,TRBJ2-1,.,TRBD2,CASSELGLAANNEQFF,TGTGCCAGCAGTGAGTTAGGACTAGCGGCTAACAATGAGCAGTTCTTC
TRBV28,TRBJ2-1,once,TRBD2,CASRVMTSQQFF,TGTGCCAGCAGGGTCATGACTAGCCAGCAGTTCTTC
TRBV4-1,TRBJ2-3,.,TRBD2,CASSPGTSGTPSTDTQYF,TGCGCCAGCAGCCCAGGGACTAGCGGGACCCCCAGCACAGATACGCAGTATTTT
TRBV7-9,TRBJ1-1,.,.,CASSIMNTEAFF,TGTGCCAGCAGCATCATGAACACTGAAGCTTTCTTT
TRBV18,TRBJ1-3,.,.,CASSPARSSGNTIYF,TGTGCCAGCTCACCGGCCCGGAGCTCTGGAAACACCATATATTTT
TRBV6-5,TRBJ2-1,.,TRBD2,CASTSGGSYNEQFF,TGTGCCAGCACTAGCGGGGGCTCCTACAATGAGCAGTTCTTC
TRBV27,TRBJ2-2,.,.,CASSLISGASGELFF,TGTGCCAGCAGTTTAATATCAGGGGCTTCCGGGGAGCTGTTTTTT
TRBV30,TRBJ1-1,.,.,CAWSVLGPTEAFF,TGTGCCTGGAGTGTGCTGGGGCCCACTGAAGCTTTCTTT